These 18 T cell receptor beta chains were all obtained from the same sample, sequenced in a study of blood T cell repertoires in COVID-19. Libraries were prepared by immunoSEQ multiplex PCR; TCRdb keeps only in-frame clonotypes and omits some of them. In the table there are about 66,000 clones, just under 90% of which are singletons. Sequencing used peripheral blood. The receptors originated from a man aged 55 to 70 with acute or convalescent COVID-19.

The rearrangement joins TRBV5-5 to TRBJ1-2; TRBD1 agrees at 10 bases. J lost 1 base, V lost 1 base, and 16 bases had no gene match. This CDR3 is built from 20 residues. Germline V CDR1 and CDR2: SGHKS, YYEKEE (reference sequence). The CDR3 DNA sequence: TGTGCCAGCAGCTTGAGAGGGACAGGGGCCTCACACGATTTTAACTATGGCTACACCTTC. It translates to CASSLRGTGASHDFNYGYTF.

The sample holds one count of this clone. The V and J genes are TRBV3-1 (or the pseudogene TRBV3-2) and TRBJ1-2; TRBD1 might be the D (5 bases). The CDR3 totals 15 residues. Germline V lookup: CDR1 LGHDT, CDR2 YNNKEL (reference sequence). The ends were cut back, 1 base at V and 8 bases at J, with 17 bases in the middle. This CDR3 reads CASSQGNVQGRGYTF. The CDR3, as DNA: TGTGCCAGCAGCCAAGGGAATGTCCAGGGCAGGGGCTACACCTTC.

The CDR3 nucleotides are TGTGCCAGCAGCCAAGAGGGGGGGGACCAAGAGACCCAGTACTTC. This translates into CASSQEGGDQETQYF. V gene TRBV4-2 combines with J gene TRBJ2-5; the match to TRBD2 covers 7 bases. Germline CDR1 is LGHNA and CDR2 is YNFKEQ. V lost 0 bases, J lost 0 bases, and 1 base stayed unmatched. CDR3 length equals 15 residues.

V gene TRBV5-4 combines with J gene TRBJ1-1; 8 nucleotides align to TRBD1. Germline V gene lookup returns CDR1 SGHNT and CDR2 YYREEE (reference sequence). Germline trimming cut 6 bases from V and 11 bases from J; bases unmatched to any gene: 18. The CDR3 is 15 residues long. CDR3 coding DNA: TGTGCCAGCACCCCCCCCGGGACAGGCCCTACGTCGGCTTTCTTT. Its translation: CASTPPGTGPTSAFF.

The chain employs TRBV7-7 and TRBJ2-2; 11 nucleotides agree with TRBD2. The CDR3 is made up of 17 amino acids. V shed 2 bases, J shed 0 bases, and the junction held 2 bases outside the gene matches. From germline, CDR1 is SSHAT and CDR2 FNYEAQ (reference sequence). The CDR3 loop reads CASSLLAGGPNTGELFF. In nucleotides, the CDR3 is TGTGCCAGCAGCTTATTAGCGGGGGGGCCGAACACCGGGGAGCTGTTTTTT.

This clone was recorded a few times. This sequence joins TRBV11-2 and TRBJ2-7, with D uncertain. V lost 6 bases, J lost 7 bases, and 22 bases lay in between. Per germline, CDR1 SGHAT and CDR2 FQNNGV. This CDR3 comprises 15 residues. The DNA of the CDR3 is TGTGCCAGCAGTTCCGCCAGCAGGCCTCCTGGGGAGCAGTACTTC. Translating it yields CASSSASRPPGEQYF.

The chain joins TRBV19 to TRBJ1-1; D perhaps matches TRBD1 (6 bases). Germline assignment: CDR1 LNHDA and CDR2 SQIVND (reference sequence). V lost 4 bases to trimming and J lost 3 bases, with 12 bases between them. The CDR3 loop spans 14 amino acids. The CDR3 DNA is TGTGCCAGTAGTAAAAGGGGGAAGGACACTGAAGCTTTCTTT. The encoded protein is CASSKRGKDTEAFF. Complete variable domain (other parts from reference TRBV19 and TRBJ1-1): DGGITQSPKYLFRKEGQNVTLSCEQNLNHDAMYWYRQDPGQGLRLIYYSQIVNDFQKGDIAEGYSVSREKKESFPLTVTSAQKNPTAFYLCASSKRGKDTEAFFGQGTRLTVV.

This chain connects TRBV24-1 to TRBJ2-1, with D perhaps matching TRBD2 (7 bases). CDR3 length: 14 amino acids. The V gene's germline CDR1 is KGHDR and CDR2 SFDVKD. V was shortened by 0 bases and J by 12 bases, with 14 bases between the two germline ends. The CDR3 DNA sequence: TGTGCCACCAGTGATTTGGGCGGGGGCCATGGGCAGTTCTTC. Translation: CATSDLGGGHGQFF.

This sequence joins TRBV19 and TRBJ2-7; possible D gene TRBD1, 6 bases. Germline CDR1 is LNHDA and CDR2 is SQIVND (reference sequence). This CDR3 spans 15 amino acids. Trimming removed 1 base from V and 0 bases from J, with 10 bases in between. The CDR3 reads CASSIGTAYSYEQYF. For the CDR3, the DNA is TGTGCCAGTAGTATAGGGACAGCCTACTCCTACGAGCAGTACTTC.

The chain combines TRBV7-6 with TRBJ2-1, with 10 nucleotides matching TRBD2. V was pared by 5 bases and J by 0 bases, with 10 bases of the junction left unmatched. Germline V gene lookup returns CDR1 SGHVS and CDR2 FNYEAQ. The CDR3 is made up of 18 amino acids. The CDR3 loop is CASSPRTSGPRSYNEQFF. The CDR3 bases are TGTGCCAGCAGCCCGCGGACTAGCGGACCCCGCTCCTACAATGAGCAGTTCTTC.

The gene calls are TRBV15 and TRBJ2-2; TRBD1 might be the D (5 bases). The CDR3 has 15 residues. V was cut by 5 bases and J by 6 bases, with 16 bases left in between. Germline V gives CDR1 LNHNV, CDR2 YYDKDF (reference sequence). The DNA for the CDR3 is TGTGCCACCAGCCTGACAGCCGTAACAGCCGGGGAGCTGTTTTTT. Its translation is CATSLTAVTAGELFF.

The CDR3 DNA follows: TGTGCCAGCAGCCGCTGGGACAGGGAGTACGAGCAGTACTTC. Amino acids: CASSRWDREYEQYF. The genes are TRBV3-1 (or the pseudogene TRBV3-2) and TRBJ2-7; 9 bases match TRBD1. The J segment lost 4 bases and the V segment lost 4 bases, leaving 5 bases of the junction unmatched. Per the germline V gene, CDR1 is LGHDT and CDR2 is YNNKEL (reference sequence). This CDR3 comprises 14 residues.

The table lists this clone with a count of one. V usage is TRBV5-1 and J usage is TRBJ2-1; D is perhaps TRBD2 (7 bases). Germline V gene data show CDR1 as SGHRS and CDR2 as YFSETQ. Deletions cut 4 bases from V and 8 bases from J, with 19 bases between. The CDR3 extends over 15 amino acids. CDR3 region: CASSPRAGAGDEQFF. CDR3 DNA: TGCGCCAGCAGCCCTCGCGCGGGGGCCGGGGATGAGCAGTTCTTC.

Here the CDR3 reads CASSFMQGGYGYTF. CDR3 nucleotide sequence: TGCGCCAGCAGCTTCATGCAGGGCGGCTATGGCTACACCTTC. V is TRBV5-1 and J is TRBJ1-2, with a possible D match to TRBD1 (5 bases). The V end lost 2 bases, the J end lost 4 bases, and 12 bases lay between the germline ends. There are 14 residues in the CDR3. CDR1 is SGHRS and CDR2 is YFSETQ in the germline V gene.

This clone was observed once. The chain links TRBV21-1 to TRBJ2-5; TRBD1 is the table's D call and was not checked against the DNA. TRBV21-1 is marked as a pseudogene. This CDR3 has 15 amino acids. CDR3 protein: CASSTLDRAFSPQYF. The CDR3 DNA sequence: TGTGCCAGCAGCACGTTGGACAGGGCATTTTCCCCCCAGTACTTC.

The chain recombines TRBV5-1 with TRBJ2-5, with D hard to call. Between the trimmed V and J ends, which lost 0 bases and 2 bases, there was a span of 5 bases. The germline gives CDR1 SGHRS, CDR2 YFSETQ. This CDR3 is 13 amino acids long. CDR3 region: CASSLAQQETQYF. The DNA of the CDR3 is TGCGCCAGCAGCTTGGCCCAGCAAGAGACCCAGTACTTC.

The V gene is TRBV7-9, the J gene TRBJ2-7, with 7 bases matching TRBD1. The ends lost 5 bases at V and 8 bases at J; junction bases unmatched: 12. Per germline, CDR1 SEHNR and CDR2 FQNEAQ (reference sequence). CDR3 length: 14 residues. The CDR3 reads CASSPPGAGGKQYF. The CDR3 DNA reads TGTGCCAGCAGCCCACCCGGGGCAGGGGGTAAGCAGTACTTC.

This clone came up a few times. CDR3 sequence reads: CASSNTANTEAFF. CDR3 in DNA: TGTGCCAGCAGTAACACCGCGAACACTGAAGCTTTCTTT. The V and J genes are TRBV6-5 and TRBJ1-1; D is undetermined. This CDR3 comprises 13 residues. V shed 5 bases and J shed 1 base, with 8 bases lying between them. From germline, CDR1 is MNHEY and CDR2 SVGAGI.